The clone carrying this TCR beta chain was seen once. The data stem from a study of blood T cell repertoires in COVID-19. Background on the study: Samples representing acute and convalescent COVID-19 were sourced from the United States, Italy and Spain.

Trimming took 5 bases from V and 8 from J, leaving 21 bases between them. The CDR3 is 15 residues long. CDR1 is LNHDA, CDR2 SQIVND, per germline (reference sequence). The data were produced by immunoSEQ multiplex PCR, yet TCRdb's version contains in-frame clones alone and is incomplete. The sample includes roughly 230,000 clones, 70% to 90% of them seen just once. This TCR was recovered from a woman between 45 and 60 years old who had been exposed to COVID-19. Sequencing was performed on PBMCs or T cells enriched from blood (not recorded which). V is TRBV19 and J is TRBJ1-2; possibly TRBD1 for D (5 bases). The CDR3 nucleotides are TGTGCCAGTAGTCGCTATTTCTCAGGGAAGAACGGCTACACCTTC. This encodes CASSRYFSGKNGYTF.